This T cell receptor beta chain came from a study of T cell repertoires in cytomegalovirus infection. The wider study: In public TCR beta signatures, there were indications of both CMV infection and matching HLA type.

Study conclusions and caveats: CMV-specific TCR beta clonotypes restricted by HLA-C dominated the ex vivo response.

TCRdb recomputed calls from the reads with MiXCR, one row per CDR3 protein. The table includes around 260,000 distinct CDR3 sequences, over 20% detected once. Worth noting for this clonotype: What it binds is not known.

Germline loops: CDR1 ENHRY, CDR2 SYGVKD. Trimming left V 2 bases short and J 7 bases short, with 12 bases between. The CDR3 contains 14 residues. The clonotype comes from a human donor in good health (CMV status not recorded). Some clones in this sample may be carry-over from other donors' samples. Sequencing was done on a sample of PBMCs. The gene calls are TRBV10-3 and TRBJ2-1; TRBD1 is a possible D gene (6 bases). The CDR3 nucleotides are TGTGCCATCAGTGAGATAGGACAGATGAATGAGCAGTTCTTC. This encodes CAISEIGQMNEQFF.